These 14 T cell receptor beta chains share one sample of origin, sequenced in a study of CD8 T cells in Susac syndrome. RNA amounts of roughly 0.5 to 1 ug underwent reverse transcription with random hexamers. TCRdb re-analysed the immunoSEQ multiplex PCR reads in MiXCR, keeping a single row per CDR3 protein. The sample has roughly 120,000 distinct CDR3 sequences, 90% to 95% seen once. Sequenced material: CD4+ T cells from PBMCs. The source of these receptors is a human donor with multiple sclerosis.

V and J are TRBV30 and TRBJ1-2; D is unclear. The CDR3 consists of 13 residues. Germline lookup yields CDR1 GTSNPN and CDR2 SVGIG (reference sequence). Trimming took off 2 bases at V and 4 bases at J, with 11 bases between the two ends. The DNA for the CDR3 is TGTGCCTGGAGTTCCAGCAGGCGCTATGGCTACACCTTC. This codes for CAWSSSRRYGYTF.

V usage is TRBV3-1 and J usage is TRBJ2-1; D unclear. This CDR3 region has 15 residues. The V gene's germline CDR1 is LGHDT and CDR2 YNNKEL (reference sequence). Trimming stripped 0 bases from V and 1 base from J, with 7 bases between. CDR3 amino acids: CASSQDRASYNEQFF. CDR3 nucleotide sequence: TGTGCCAGCAGCCAAGATCGGGCTTCCTACAATGAGCAGTTCTTC.

The chain is built from TRBV30 and TRBJ1-1; 7 nucleotides line up with TRBD1. Germline lookup yields CDR1 GTSNPN and CDR2 SVGIG (reference sequence). After removal of 2 bases from V and 0 bases from J, the junction contained 6 bases not matched to a gene. The CDR3 loop spans 15 amino acids. The CDR3: CAWSSPDRVNTEAFF. DNA of the CDR3: TGTGCCTGGAGTTCCCCTGACAGGGTGAACACTGAAGCTTTCTTT.

CDR3 protein: CASILGLAISTDTQYF. The CDR3 DNA sequence: TGTGCCAGCATTCTCGGACTAGCGATAAGCACAGATACGCAGTATTTT. The V gene is TRBV2, the J gene TRBJ2-3, with 9 bases that match TRBD2. Germline CDR1 SNHLY, CDR2 FYNNEI. With 7 bases clipped from V and 0 bases from J, the junction kept 8 bases outside the gene matches. This CDR3 has 16 residues.

This clonotype was seen just once. The chain is built from TRBV9 and TRBJ2-6; the D is unclear. Germline CDR1 and CDR2: SGDLS and YYNGEE. This CDR3 is 15 amino acids long. Trimming took 0 bases from V and 0 from J, leaving 4 bases between them. CDR3 residues: CASSVGSSGANVLTF. The DNA of the CDR3 is TGTGCCAGCAGCGTAGGCAGCTCTGGGGCCAACGTCCTGACTTTC.

The CDR3 spells CASSFQGAVGELFF. The DNA for the CDR3 is TGTGCCAGCAGTTTTCAGGGCGCGGTCGGGGAGCTGTTTTTT. The rearrangement links TRBV12-3 or TRBV12-4 to TRBJ2-2, with D possibly being TRBD1 (5 bases). CDR3 length: 14 amino acids. Trimming cost V 3 bases and J 7 bases, with 12 bases left between them.

The chain recombines TRBV7-9 with TRBJ2-5; TRBD1 is a possible D gene (6 bases). From germline, CDR1 is SEHNR and CDR2 FQNEAQ (reference sequence). CDR3 length equals 16 residues. The V gene lost 1 base and the J gene lost 3 bases, with 15 bases spanning the gap. The CDR3 DNA reads TGTGCCAGCAGCTTAGTGAGCGGACAGAGTAAAGAGACCCAGTACTTC. Translation gives CASSLVSGQSKETQYF.

The chain carries TRBV12-3 or TRBV12-4 and TRBJ2-5; maybe TRBD1 (5 bases). The germline V and J ends were trimmed by 3 bases and 4 bases, with 12 bases remaining between them. The CDR3 covers 14 residues. CDR3 sequence: CASSFQGRAETQYF. The CDR3 DNA is TGTGCCAGCAGTTTTCAGGGCAGGGCAGAGACCCAGTACTTC.

Note on this clonotype: One end of the junction does not line up with germline, which may come from a read error. J is TRBJ2-1 and V is TRBV9; 7 nucleotides match TRBD2. Germline V lookup: CDR1 SGDLS, CDR2 YYNGEE. The CDR3 loop spans 15 amino acids. This CDR3 is CASSGPGLSFNEQFF. CDR3 nucleotide sequence: TGTGCCAGCAGCGGACCGGGACTATCCTTCAATGAGCAGTTCTTC.

The chain links TRBV29-1 to TRBJ1-1; 11 bases line up with TRBD1. The V gene's germline CDR1 is SQVTM and CDR2 ANQGSEA. V lost 6 bases and J lost 3; bases outside the gene matches: 3. CDR3 length: 13 residues. This CDR3 reads CSVGTGGDTEAFF. CDR3 in DNA: TGCAGCGTGGGGACAGGGGGTGACACTGAAGCTTTCTTT.

The chain employs TRBV20-1 and TRBJ2-7; 9 bases are a match to TRBD1. The CDR3 contains 13 residues. CDR1 and CDR2 (germline): DFQATT, SNEGSKA (reference sequence). Trimming at V came to 5 bases and at J to 5 bases, leaving 7 bases not matched to a gene. The DNA for the CDR3 is TGCAGTGCTTCCGGGACAGGGACCCACGAGCAGTACTTC. It codes for CSASGTGTHEQYF.

V usage is TRBV5-1 and J usage is TRBJ2-7; 12 positions match TRBD2. This CDR3 is 14 amino acids long. Germline V gene lookup returns CDR1 SGHRS and CDR2 YFSETQ. V was pared by 6 bases and J by 7 bases, with 8 bases of the junction left unmatched. This chain's CDR3 is CASTETSGRGEQYF. Written as DNA, the CDR3 is TGCGCCAGCACCGAGACTAGCGGGAGAGGGGAGCAGTACTTC.

J is TRBJ2-5 and V is TRBV30, with D possibly being TRBD2 (6 bases). Germline CDR1 reads GTSNPN; CDR2 reads SVGIG (reference sequence). The CDR3 consists of 11 residues. V gave up 3 bases and J gave up 9 bases, with 11 bases separating them. For the CDR3, the DNA is TGTGCCTGGAGGGATAGGGAGGCCCAGTACTTC. Protein product: CAWRDREAQYF.

The V and J genes are TRBV3-1 and TRBJ1-6, with D possibly being TRBD1 (5 bases). V was pared by 4 bases and J by 8 bases, with 12 bases between. The CDR3 length is 14 residues. Germline-derived CDR1 and CDR2 are LGHDT and YNNKEL (reference sequence). DNA for the CDR3: TGTGCCAGCAGCCGATTACTAGGGGATTCACCCCTCCACTTT. This gives the protein CASSRLLGDSPLHF.